A single T cell receptor beta chain is shown here with its context. Antigen specificity is unknown. CDR3 length equals 17 residues. The V end lost 5 bases, the J end lost 0 bases, and 14 bases lay between the germline ends. Germline values: CDR1 MNHEY, CDR2 SMNVEV (reference sequence). This sample was taken from a study of cytomegalovirus exposure and HLA in healthy donors. Study outcomes and limitations: Productive rates of about 90% or about 30% were seen for most TCR beta V segments in an earlier analysis.

The PCR made use of 60 Vbeta and 13 Jbeta primers. The authors' processing: It was a later analysis that counted roughly 80 million unique TCR beta chains, of which about 10 million were shared. Assay: immunoSEQ multiplex PCR; the TCRdb copy retains only in-frame clones and omits some. V and J calls plus clone size are reproduced from that table; the DNA served to infer D and trimming. This sample has about 150,000 clones; about 80% occur once, and the top ten carry about 5%. Sequencing was performed on PBMCs. This clonotype was sampled from a man between 25 and 39 years old in good health and CMV-seropositive. This chain joins TRBV27 and TRBJ2-6; maybe TRBD2 (5 bases). As DNA, the CDR3 is TGTGCCAGCAGTCTGATGACGGGAAGCTCTGGGGCCAACGTCCTGACTTTC. Residues: CASSLMTGSSGANVLTF.